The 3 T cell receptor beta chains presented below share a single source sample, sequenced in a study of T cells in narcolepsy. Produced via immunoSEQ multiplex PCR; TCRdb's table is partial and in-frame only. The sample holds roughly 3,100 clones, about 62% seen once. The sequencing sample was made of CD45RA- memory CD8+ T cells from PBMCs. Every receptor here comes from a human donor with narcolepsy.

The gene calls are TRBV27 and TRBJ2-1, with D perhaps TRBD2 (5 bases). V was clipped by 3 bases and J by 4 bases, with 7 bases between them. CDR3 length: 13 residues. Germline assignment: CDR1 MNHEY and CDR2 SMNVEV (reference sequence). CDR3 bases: TGTGCCAGCAGTTTGAAGCGGTACAATGAGCAGTTCTTC. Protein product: CASSLKRYNEQFF.

The CDR3 loop reads CSAPDQGTEAFF. The CDR3 coding sequence is TGCAGCGCTCCGGACCAAGGGACTGAAGCTTTCTTT. The V gene is TRBV29-1, the J gene TRBJ1-1; D remains unclear. Per the germline V gene, CDR1 is SQVTM and CDR2 is ANQGSEA. The CDR3 is 12 amino acids. The V end lost 7 bases, the J end lost 5 bases, and 14 bases lay between the germline ends.

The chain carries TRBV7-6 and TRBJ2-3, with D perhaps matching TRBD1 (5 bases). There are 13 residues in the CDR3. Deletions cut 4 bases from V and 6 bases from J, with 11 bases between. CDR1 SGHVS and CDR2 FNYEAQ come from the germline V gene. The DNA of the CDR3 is TGTGCCAGCAGCTACCAGGGTTTGGATACGCAGTATTTT. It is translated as CASSYQGLDTQYF.